This T cell receptor (beta chain) appears in the sequencing data of a study of blood T cells in healthy people across ages. Across the study: T cells yielded about one barcoded beta molecule per two cells through template switching.

With respect to this clonotype: What it recognizes is unknown.

It was with a sample-barcoded 5' primer and a J-beta primer mix that a second PCR of roughly 6 to 12 cycles was run. MiXCR was run by TCRdb on the 5' RACE reads, yielding one entry per CDR3 protein. The sample includes around 1.5 million distinct CDR3 sequences, 30% to 35% of them seen just once. Study-wide findings and caveats: TCR beta diversity correlated strongly with naive T cell percentage.

Trimming removed 2 bases from V and 7 bases from J, with 15 bases in between. The germline V gene encodes CDR1 MDHEN and CDR2 SYDVKM. This CDR3 comprises 15 residues. With each sample, at least 5 micrograms of total RNA were extracted. The sample taken for sequencing was blood. This TCR was recovered from a woman aged 25 to 39 in good health. The J gene is TRBJ1-5, the V gene TRBV28, with a possible D match to TRBD1 (6 bases). Here the CDR3 DNA reads TGTGCCAGCAGTTTAGGATGGGGGGCTCGGCAGCCCCAGCATTTT. This gives the protein CASSLGWGARQPQHF.